These T cell receptor beta chains were read from a single sample in a study of T cells in Graves' hyperthyroidism and ophthalmopathy. In TCRdb, the multiplex PCR reads were re-called with MiXCR into one record per CDR3 protein. The profile shows some 300,000 distinct CDR3 sequences, roughly an eighth of them singletons. The material sequenced was blood. These receptors were obtained from a woman in her forties with Graves' hyperthyroidism. CDR3s include the opening cysteine and the closing phenylalanine or tryptophan. The D gene is left open where the match is weak. The size entry is marked missing in some rows and otherwise reads once, few, many or a size class.

>14|many|TRBV7-9|TRBJ1-1|TRBD1
CASSPATGGTEAFF
TGTGCCAGCAGCCCAGCTACAGGGGGCACTGAAGCTTTCTTT
>15|many|TRBV7-2|TRBJ2-1|TRBD2
CASSSTSVGYNEQFF
TGTGCCAGCAGCTCAACTAGCGTCGGGTACAATGAGCAGTTCTTC
>14|many|TRBV29-1|TRBJ2-7|TRBD2
CSVDGAGGLYEQYF
TGCAGCGTTGACGGGGCGGGAGGGCTCTACGAGCAGTACTTC
>14|many|TRBV7-9|TRBJ1-1|TRBD1
CASSFETGVPGPFF
TGTGCCAGCAGCTTTGAGACAGGGGTCCCTGGACCTTTCTTT
>15|many|TRBV28|TRBJ2-5|.
CASSFGRQIGETQYF
TGTGCCAGCAGTTTCGGGCGACAGATAGGAGAGACCCAGTACTTC
>14|few|TRBV20-1|TRBJ2-1|.
CSAIGAATYNEQFF
TGCAGTGCAATAGGAGCGGCCACCTACAATGAGCAGTTCTTC
>17|few|TRBV19|TRBJ1-5|.
CASSIPSTWYSNQPQHF
TGTGCCAGTAGTATCCCCTCGACCTGGTATAGCAATCAGCCCCAGCATTTT
>13|many|TRBV14|TRBJ2-2|TRBD1
CASSRGTARELFF
TGTGCCAGCAGCCGGGGGACAGCGAGGGAGCTGTTTTTT
>15|.|TRBV10-3|TRBJ1-6|TRBD1
CATRDRDLGNSPLHF
TGTGCCACCCGGGACAGGGACTTAGGAAATTCACCCCTCCACTTT
>15|.|TRBV20-1|TRBJ1-1|.
CSAHRALRPNTEAFF
TGCAGTGCTCACAGGGCTCTGAGGCCGAACACTGAAGCTTTCTTT
>11|many|TRBV7-9|TRBJ2-5|.
CASTPMETQYF
TGTGCCAGCACCCCCATGGAGACCCAGTACTTC
>14|.|TRBV6-1|TRBJ1-6|.
CASTGPSWISPLHF
TGTGCCAGCACTGGACCATCTTGGATTTCACCCCTCCACTTT
>13|many|TRBV6-2/TRBV6-3|TRBJ2-5|.
CASRRRPVETQYF
TGTGCCAGCAGGAGACGTCCCGTAGAGACCCAGTACTTC
>12|many|TRBV7-8|TRBJ1-1|.
CASSPSRTEAFF
TGTGCCAGCAGCCCTTCCAGGACTGAAGCTTTCTTT
>13|many|TRBV7-8|TRBJ2-7|.
CASSLGELYEQYF
TGTGCCAGCAGCTTAGGGGAGCTCTACGAGCAGTACTTC
>13|many|TRBV2|TRBJ1-1|TRBD1
CASLTGGGTEAFF
TGTGCCAGCCTCACAGGGGGCGGAACTGAAGCTTTCTTT
>15|many|TRBV12-3/TRBV12-4|TRBJ2-1|TRBD2
CASRRAGGTYNEQFF
TGTGCCAGCAGGAGAGCGGGAGGTACCTACAATGAGCAGTTCTTC
>16|few|TRBV7-9|TRBJ2-3|.
CASSFRRPGHTDTQYF
TGTGCCAGCAGCTTCCGGCGGCCGGGGCACACAGATACGCAGTATTTT